Below, 17 T cell receptor beta chains from the same sample are listed, as sequenced in a study of OX40 agonist ivuxolimab in advanced cancers. Sequencing was performed with immunoSEQ multiplex PCR; in TCRdb, only in-frame clones are kept and a portion is missing. The sample consists of about 69,000 clones, approximately 90% of them appearing once. Sample: CD4+ or CD8+ T cells sorted from blood, taken in a trial of the OX40 agonist ivuxolimab. Source of these receptors: an adult with an advanced solid tumor such as melanoma, head and neck, liver or kidney cancer.

The V gene is TRBV4-1, the J gene TRBJ1-5, with 7 nucleotides matching TRBD1. The CDR3 is 15 residues long. The germline V gene has CDR1 MGHRA and CDR2 YSYEKL. Unmatched junction bases numbered 4, after V lost 0 bases and J lost 5 bases. As DNA, the CDR3 is TGCGCCAGCAGCCAAGATAGGGACAGTTATCAGCCCCAGCATTTT. Protein sequence: CASSQDRDSYQPQHF.

This chain links TRBV6-1 with TRBJ2-5, with D possibly matching TRBD1 (6 bases). The CDR3 totals 12 residues. The germline V gene has CDR1 MNHNS and CDR2 SASEGT. V was shortened by 3 bases and J by 12 bases, with 14 bases between the two germline ends. DNA for the CDR3: TGTGCCAGCAGTGAGAACCGGGACATGGAGTACTTC. This sequence encodes CASSENRDMEYF.

The chain uses TRBV7-9 and TRBJ1-2, with TRBD1 as a possible D gene (6 bases). The V end was cut by 1 base, the J end by 8 bases, with 11 bases between. Per germline, CDR1 SEHNR and CDR2 FQNEAQ (reference sequence). The CDR3 sequence is 13 residues long. The CDR3 nucleotides are TGTGCCAGCAGCTTAGTGGGGGCGCAAGGCTACACCTTC. Translating it yields CASSLVGAQGYTF.

The chain uses TRBV19 and TRBJ2-3; either TRBD1 or TRBD2 may supply D (5 bases each). The CDR3 is 15 residues long. Germline assignment: CDR1 LNHDA and CDR2 SQIVND (reference sequence). V was trimmed by 1 base and J by 6 bases, leaving 14 bases between them. The CDR3 coding sequence is TGTGCCAGTAGTATAGGGGGGTCGGGGACCGATACGCAGTATTTT. This sequence encodes CASSIGGSGTDTQYF.

The chain carries TRBV4-3 and TRBJ1-2; TRBD1 matches at 9 bases. The CDR3 is 16 amino acids. CDR1 LGHNA and CDR2 YSLEER come from the germline V gene. V was clipped by 2 bases and J by 4 bases; unmatched bases: 8. The CDR3 DNA follows: TGCGCCAGCAGCCAAACCGGGACAGGGAACGCCTATGGCTACACCTTC. Encoded protein: CASSQTGTGNAYGYTF.

V is TRBV2 and J is TRBJ2-3, with D unclear. The length of the CDR3 is 15 residues. Trimming left V 1 base short and J 2 bases short, with 10 bases between. CDR1 and CDR2 from the germline V gene are SNHLY and FYNNEI. For the CDR3, the DNA is TGTGCCAGCAGTGAAGGCCGGGCAATCACAGATACGCAGTATTTT. Translating gives CASSEGRAITDTQYF.

The chain employs TRBV28 and TRBJ1-2; D may be TRBD1 (6 bases). This CDR3 contains 15 residues. In germline, CDR1 is MDHEN, CDR2 SYDVKM. Trimming pared 10 bases from V and 4 bases from J, leaving 22 bases between. For the CDR3, the DNA is TGTGCCACCTCCAGATGGGGGGCGGTTCTCTATGGCTACACCTTC. The encoded protein is CATSRWGAVLYGYTF.

The rearrangement joins TRBV7-6 to TRBJ2-5, with D perhaps being TRBD1 or TRBD2 (5 bases each). In germline, CDR1 is SGHVS, CDR2 FNYEAQ. V gave up 5 bases and J gave up 3 bases, with 13 bases separating them. The length of the CDR3 is 14 residues. CDR3 nucleotide sequence: TGTGCCAGCAGCCTAGGGACCACTAAAGAGACCCAGTACTTC. Its translation is CASSLGTTKETQYF.

This clone was seen once. The V gene is TRBV29-1, the J gene TRBJ2-3, with TRBD2 matching 8 bases. CDR1 is SQVTM, CDR2 ANQGSEA, per germline. The CDR3 is 15 residues long. V gave up 5 bases and J gave up 1 base; unmatched junction bases: 8. The CDR3 loop reads CSVPAGGVGTDTQYF. CDR3 DNA sequence: TGCAGCGTTCCCGCGGGGGGCGTTGGCACAGATACGCAGTATTTT.

The chain employs TRBV7-6 and TRBJ1-4; a possible D gene is TRBD1 (5 bases). The CDR3 length is 12 residues. Trimming took off 5 bases at V and 12 bases at J, with 13 bases between the two ends. Germline CDR1 SGHVS, CDR2 FNYEAQ. The CDR3 coding sequence is TGTGCCAGCAGCCCGGGGGGGACGGAACTGTTTTTT. Translating gives CASSPGGTELFF.

The chain is built from TRBV27 and TRBJ2-2; possibly TRBD1 for D (5 bases). Trimming removed 0 bases at V and 4 bases at J, with 6 bases between. Germline CDR1 reads MNHEY; CDR2 reads SMNVEV (reference sequence). The CDR3 length is 14 residues. The CDR3 sequence is CASSLSTVTGELFF. The CDR3 nucleotides are TGTGCCAGCAGTTTATCGACAGTCACCGGGGAGCTGTTTTTT.

This chain uses TRBV27 with TRBJ2-1, with 10 bases that match TRBD2. V lost 6 bases and J lost 3; bases outside the gene matches: 5. Germline lookup yields CDR1 MNHEY and CDR2 SMNVEV (reference sequence). This CDR3 comprises 15 residues. The CDR3 DNA follows: TGTGCCAGCAGCAACGGACTAGCGGACTACAATGAGCAGTTCTTC. Protein product: CASSNGLADYNEQFF.

The CDR3 reads CAISDSTGVRDEQFF. The CDR3 coding sequence is TGTGCCATCAGTGATTCTACAGGGGTTCGGGATGAGCAGTTCTTC. The genes are TRBV10-3 and TRBJ2-1, with TRBD1 matching over 7 bases. CDR1 is ENHRY and CDR2 is SYGVKD in the germline V gene. J lost 8 bases, V lost 3 bases, and 10 bases had no gene match. This CDR3 has 15 amino acids.

The rearrangement joins TRBV5-1 to TRBJ2-3, with 12 bases fitting TRBD1. The V gene's germline CDR1 is SGHRS and CDR2 YFSETQ. Trimming took 4 bases from V and 5 from J; bases not matched to a gene: 8. This CDR3 has 16 amino acids. The CDR3 nucleotides are TGCGCCAGCAGCGGAACCGGGACAGGGGGCGTAGATACGCAGTATTTT. It yields the protein CASSGTGTGGVDTQYF.

This clone was recorded once. The CDR3 protein is CASSSRGSRETQYF. The CDR3 region has the DNA TGTGCCAGCAGCTCGCGGGGGTCCCGGGAGACCCAGTACTTC. The chain is built from TRBV7-2 and TRBJ2-5; 7 bases line up with TRBD2. Germline loops: CDR1 SGHTA, CDR2 FQGNSA. This CDR3 region has 14 residues. With V trimmed by 4 bases and J by 5 bases, 7 bases remained unmatched.

The V and J genes are TRBV9 and TRBJ1-2, with TRBD1 identical over 8 bases. Germline lookup yields CDR1 SGDLS and CDR2 YYNGEE. With V trimmed by 3 bases and J by 8 bases, 6 bases remained unmatched. This CDR3 has 13 residues. The CDR3: CASSAAGGWGYTF. The DNA for the CDR3 is TGTGCCAGCAGCGCCGCAGGGGGCTGGGGCTACACCTTC.

This sequence joins TRBV7-6 and TRBJ2-5; 10 bases are shared with TRBD2. The trim removed 5 bases at V and 5 bases at J, leaving 17 bases unmatched. The CDR3 length is 18 residues. Germline V gives CDR1 SGHVS, CDR2 FNYEAQ. The CDR3 region has the DNA TGTGCCAGCAGCCCCAATCCCCCTCAGGTAGCGGGAGGTGAGACCCAGTACTTC. This sequence encodes CASSPNPPQVAGGETQYF.